This is a list of T cell receptor beta chains from one sample in a study of T-cell reconstitution after alpha-beta-depleted transplantation in children. One entry per CDR3 protein results from TCRdb running MiXCR on the PCR reads. The sample records 600,000 to 700,000 distinct CDR3 sequences, 16% being singletons. Sequencing used PBMCs from the stem cell graft donor, obtained from the stem cell graft. These receptors all come from a human donor who donated a stem cell graft to a child with acute myeloid leukemia. Each CDR3 is given with its conserved first and last residue. The order of the fields is clone size, D gene, CDR3 length, V gene, J gene, CDR3 DNA, CDR3 protein. The D gene is left open where the match is weak. Some rows have no size entry. The others give once, few or many, or a class for an expanded clone.

clone_size: many
d_call: .
cdr3_length: 15
v_call: TRBV20-1
j_call: TRBJ1-4
cdr3_nt: TGCAGTGTTTGGGGAGAACTGAGAGCTAATGAAAAACTGTTTTTT
cdr3_aa: CSVWGELRANEKLFF

clone_size: few
d_call: TRBD1
cdr3_length: 15
v_call: TRBV7-2
j_call: TRBJ1-1
cdr3_nt: TGTGCCAGCAGCTTGTCAGGGGGCGAGAACACTGAAGCTTTCTTT
cdr3_aa: CASSLSGGENTEAFF

clone_size: .
d_call: .
cdr3_length: 16
v_call: TRBV20-1
j_call: TRBJ1-1
cdr3_nt: TGCAGTGCTAGCCGCCCCCGTGGGGGGCTGAACACTGAAGCTTTCTTT
cdr3_aa: CSASRPRGGLNTEAFF

clone_size: .
d_call: .
cdr3_length: 11
v_call: TRBV24-1
j_call: TRBJ2-3
cdr3_nt: TGTGCCACCAGAGATCTTGATACGCAGTATTTT
cdr3_aa: CATRDLDTQYF

clone_size: many
d_call: TRBD1
cdr3_length: 16
v_call: TRBV5-5
j_call: TRBJ2-5
cdr3_nt: TGTGCCAGCAGCTTGGAGGGACAGGGGGCTTTGGAGACCCAGTACTTC
cdr3_aa: CASSLEGQGALETQYF

clone_size: many
d_call: .
cdr3_length: 11
v_call: TRBV7-2
j_call: TRBJ2-4
cdr3_nt: TGTGCCAGCAGCTTAGAGGGGGTTAAGGTCTTC
cdr3_aa: CASSLEGVKVF

clone_size: many
d_call: TRBD2
cdr3_length: 15
v_call: TRBV20-1
j_call: TRBJ2-4
cdr3_nt: TGCAGTGCTAGAGGCCCGCGGGGGTTCAAAAACATTCAGTACTTC
cdr3_aa: CSARGPRGFKNIQYF

clone_size: few
d_call: .
cdr3_length: 14
v_call: TRBV10-3
j_call: TRBJ1-6
cdr3_nt: TGTGCCATCAGTGAGTCAATAGGGCATTCACCCCTCCACTTT
cdr3_aa: CAISESIGHSPLHF

clone_size: few
d_call: TRBD2
cdr3_length: 14
v_call: TRBV7-3
j_call: TRBJ2-5
cdr3_nt: TGTGCCAGCAGCTTAACGGCGGGGGAAGAGACCCAGTACTTC
cdr3_aa: CASSLTAGEETQYF

clone_size: many
d_call: TRBD1
cdr3_length: 15
v_call: TRBV5-6
j_call: TRBJ1-1
cdr3_nt: TGTGCCAGCAGCTTGAGGACAGGGGCGAACACTGAAGCTTTCTTT
cdr3_aa: CASSLRTGANTEAFF

clone_size: .
d_call: .
cdr3_length: 13
v_call: TRBV4-1
j_call: TRBJ2-1
cdr3_nt: TGCGCCAGCAGCCATGTGGCTTACAATGAGCAGTTCTTC
cdr3_aa: CASSHVAYNEQFF

clone_size: many
d_call: TRBD1
cdr3_length: 13
v_call: TRBV24-1
j_call: TRBJ2-1
cdr3_nt: TGTGCCACTACCGGACAGGGTATCAATGAGCAGTTCTTC
cdr3_aa: CATTGQGINEQFF

clone_size: .
d_call: TRBD2
cdr3_length: 13
v_call: TRBV7-9
j_call: TRBJ2-3
cdr3_nt: TGTGCCAGCAGCTCTTGGGGGGGAGATACGCAGTATTTT
cdr3_aa: CASSSWGGDTQYF

clone_size: many
d_call: TRBD2
cdr3_length: 15
v_call: TRBV7-3
j_call: TRBJ2-5
cdr3_nt: TGTGCCAGCAGCCATGGACTAGCCTCGCAAGAGACCCAGTACTTC
cdr3_aa: CASSHGLASQETQYF

clone_size: once
d_call: .
cdr3_length: 11
v_call: TRBV29-1
j_call: TRBJ1-2
cdr3_nt: TGCAGCGTGCCCAAACAGGGCGGCTACACCTTC
cdr3_aa: CSVPKQGGYTF

clone_size: .
d_call: .
cdr3_length: 15
v_call: TRBV11-2
j_call: TRBJ1-3
cdr3_nt: TGTGCCAGCAGCTTTTTGAGGAGCTCTGGAAACACCATATATTTT
cdr3_aa: CASSFLRSSGNTIYF

clone_size: many
d_call: TRBD1
cdr3_length: 15
v_call: TRBV4-3
j_call: TRBJ2-7
cdr3_nt: TGCGCCAGCAGCCAGGACGGACAGGGGGCATACGAGCAGTACTTC
cdr3_aa: CASSQDGQGAYEQYF

clone_size: few
d_call: TRBD2
cdr3_length: 16
v_call: TRBV6-5
j_call: TRBJ2-3
cdr3_nt: TGTGCCAGCAGTTACCACCCTCGGGGGGGGACAGATACGCAGTATTTT
cdr3_aa: CASSYHPRGGTDTQYF

clone_size: many
d_call: .
cdr3_length: 13
v_call: TRBV12-3/TRBV12-4
j_call: TRBJ1-3
cdr3_nt: TGTGCCAGCGGTTTCGGACCTGGAAACACCATATATTTT
cdr3_aa: CASGFGPGNTIYF

clone_size: few
d_call: .
cdr3_length: 13
v_call: TRBV5-6
j_call: TRBJ1-1
cdr3_nt: TGTGCCAGCAGCTTTCAGGGTTTCACTGAAGCTTTCTTT
cdr3_aa: CASSFQGFTEAFF

clone_size: many
d_call: .
cdr3_length: 13
v_call: TRBV5-1
j_call: TRBJ2-1
cdr3_nt: TGCGCCAGCAGCTTCTCCCAGTACAATGAGCAGTTCTTC
cdr3_aa: CASSFSQYNEQFF

clone_size: few
d_call: .
cdr3_length: 17
v_call: TRBV4-2
j_call: TRBJ2-1
cdr3_nt: TGTGCCAGCAGCCAAGACAGGGGATTGGCTCCCTACAATGAGCAGTTCTTC
cdr3_aa: CASSQDRGLAPYNEQFF

clone_size: many
d_call: .
cdr3_length: 14
v_call: TRBV20-1
j_call: TRBJ2-7
cdr3_nt: TGCAGTGCTAGGATCAGGGTTGCCCCCGACGAGCAGTACTTC
cdr3_aa: CSARIRVAPDEQYF

clone_size: few
d_call: .
cdr3_length: 14
v_call: TRBV9
j_call: TRBJ2-5
cdr3_nt: TGTGCCAGCAGCGACCCGAGGGAGGAGGAGACCCAGTACTTC
cdr3_aa: CASSDPREEETQYF

clone_size: .
d_call: .
cdr3_length: 16
v_call: TRBV5-1
j_call: TRBJ2-6
cdr3_nt: TGCGCCAGCAGCTTGGGGATGAGTCTACGGGCCAACGTCCTGACTTTC
cdr3_aa: CASSLGMSLRANVLTF

clone_size: .
d_call: .
cdr3_length: 14
v_call: TRBV21-1
j_call: TRBJ2-5
cdr3_nt: TGTGCCAACACGCTGGGGAGACTGGAAGAGACCCAGTACTTC
cdr3_aa: CANTLGRLEETQYF

clone_size: .
d_call: .
cdr3_length: 15
v_call: TRBV15
j_call: TRBJ2-1
cdr3_nt: TGTGCCACCAGCAGAGATCGGGACAAATACAATGAGCAGTTCTTC
cdr3_aa: CATSRDRDKYNEQFF

clone_size: .
d_call: TRBD1
cdr3_length: 15
v_call: TRBV23-1
j_call: TRBJ1-1
cdr3_nt: TGCGCCAGCAGTCGCCATCGGGACAGCGACACTGAAGCTTTCTTT
cdr3_aa: CASSRHRDSDTEAFF

clone_size: few
d_call: .
cdr3_length: 13
v_call: TRBV7-2
j_call: TRBJ2-7
cdr3_nt: TGTGCCAGCAGCTTACGGGATACGGGCGAGCAGTACTTC
cdr3_aa: CASSLRDTGEQYF

clone_size: many
d_call: .
cdr3_length: 13
v_call: TRBV10-3
j_call: TRBJ2-3
cdr3_nt: TGTGCCATCAGTGATCCACTGACAGATACGCAGTATTTT
cdr3_aa: CAISDPLTDTQYF

clone_size: .
d_call: .
cdr3_length: 15
v_call: TRBV7-9
j_call: TRBJ1-2
cdr3_nt: TGTGCCAGCAGCTCGGGTCCAGCCAGGTCCTATGGCTACACCTTC
cdr3_aa: CASSSGPARSYGYTF

clone_size: many
d_call: .
cdr3_length: 15
v_call: TRBV7-2
j_call: TRBJ2-1
cdr3_nt: TGTGCCAGCAGCACCCAAACGGGGGCGCGCAATGAGCAGTTCTTC
cdr3_aa: CASSTQTGARNEQFF

clone_size: many
d_call: .
cdr3_length: 13
v_call: TRBV29-1
j_call: TRBJ2-5
cdr3_nt: TGCAGCGTTGAAAGACAGGGAGGAGAGACCCAGTACTTC
cdr3_aa: CSVERQGGETQYF

clone_size: .
d_call: .
cdr3_length: 15
v_call: TRBV7-2
j_call: TRBJ2-1
cdr3_nt: TGTGCCAGCAGCGCTGTTTTCCTAGAGCGAGGTGAGCAGTTCTTC
cdr3_aa: CASSAVFLERGEQFF

clone_size: many
d_call: TRBD1
cdr3_length: 15
v_call: TRBV12-3/TRBV12-4
j_call: TRBJ1-2
cdr3_nt: TGTGCCAGCAGTGTGACAGGGACCACTAACTATGGCTACACCTTC
cdr3_aa: CASSVTGTTNYGYTF

clone_size: many
d_call: TRBD1
cdr3_length: 15
v_call: TRBV5-5
j_call: TRBJ1-1
cdr3_nt: TGTGCCAGCAGCCTCCGGGACAGGGGGTTCTGGGAAGCTTTCTTT
cdr3_aa: CASSLRDRGFWEAFF

clone_size: many
d_call: .
cdr3_length: 14
v_call: TRBV7-2
j_call: TRBJ1-2
cdr3_nt: TGTGCCAGCAGCTCCGGGTATCCTAACTATGGCTACACCTTC
cdr3_aa: CASSSGYPNYGYTF

clone_size: many
d_call: TRBD1
cdr3_length: 15
v_call: TRBV6-5
j_call: TRBJ1-4
cdr3_nt: TGTGCCAGCAGCTATATTGTGACAGGGGGTGAAAAACTGTTTTTT
cdr3_aa: CASSYIVTGGEKLFF

clone_size: many
d_call: .
cdr3_length: 12
v_call: TRBV25-1
j_call: TRBJ1-6
cdr3_nt: TGTGCCAGCTGGGGGGTAGGCTCACCCCTCCACTTT
cdr3_aa: CASWGVGSPLHF

clone_size: .
d_call: .
cdr3_length: 15
v_call: TRBV25-1
j_call: TRBJ1-1
cdr3_nt: TGTGCCAGCAGTGAATTTTTCGGGTCGAACACTGAAGCTTTCTTT
cdr3_aa: CASSEFFGSNTEAFF

clone_size: .
d_call: .
cdr3_length: 17
v_call: TRBV3-1
j_call: TRBJ2-1
cdr3_nt: TGTGCCAGCAGCCAAGATCTTGCCAGGGCCTCCTACAATGAGCAGTTCTTC
cdr3_aa: CASSQDLARASYNEQFF

clone_size: many
d_call: TRBD1
cdr3_length: 14
v_call: TRBV20-1
j_call: TRBJ2-1
cdr3_nt: TGCAGTGCTAGAGGAAGGGACAGGCTGGGTGAGCAGTTCTTC
cdr3_aa: CSARGRDRLGEQFF

clone_size: many
d_call: .
cdr3_length: 15
v_call: TRBV10-3
j_call: TRBJ2-7
cdr3_nt: TGTGCCATCAGTGAGCAAGGGCAGACCTCCTACGAGCAGTACTTC
cdr3_aa: CAISEQGQTSYEQYF

clone_size: .
d_call: .
cdr3_length: 19
v_call: TRBV20-1
j_call: TRBJ2-6
cdr3_nt: TGCAGTGCTAGAGCCTCCATTTCGGCCGTACCCTCTGGGGCCAACGTCCTGACTTTC
cdr3_aa: CSARASISAVPSGANVLTF

clone_size: many
d_call: TRBD1
cdr3_length: 12
v_call: TRBV29-1
j_call: TRBJ2-7
cdr3_nt: TGCAGCGCCGAAACAGGGGGCGACGAGCAGTACTTC
cdr3_aa: CSAETGGDEQYF

clone_size: .
d_call: .
cdr3_length: 12
v_call: TRBV11-2
j_call: TRBJ2-7
cdr3_nt: TGTGCCAGCAGCTTAGGCTACTACGAGCAGTACTTC
cdr3_aa: CASSLGYYEQYF

clone_size: many
d_call: TRBD2
cdr3_length: 16
v_call: TRBV5-1
j_call: TRBJ2-3
cdr3_nt: TGCGCCAGTACTCTAGCGGGGGGAATCAAAAGGGATACGCAGTATTTT
cdr3_aa: CASTLAGGIKRDTQYF

clone_size: few
d_call: .
cdr3_length: 18
v_call: TRBV7-8
j_call: TRBJ1-1
cdr3_nt: TGTGCCAGCAGCGTAAGACCTGGTATAGGGTCAATGAACACTGAAGCTTTCTTT
cdr3_aa: CASSVRPGIGSMNTEAFF

clone_size: .
d_call: .
cdr3_length: 14
v_call: TRBV12-3/TRBV12-4
j_call: TRBJ1-5
cdr3_nt: TGTGCCAGCAGTTTGGCCCCCGAAATCCAGGCCCAGCATTTT
cdr3_aa: CASSLAPEIQAQHF

clone_size: many
d_call: TRBD1
cdr3_length: 14
v_call: TRBV20-1
j_call: TRBJ2-3
cdr3_nt: TGCAGTGCCCGGGGACAGATCAACACAGATACGCAGTATTTT
cdr3_aa: CSARGQINTDTQYF

clone_size: few
d_call: TRBD1
cdr3_length: 14
v_call: TRBV5-1
j_call: TRBJ2-5
cdr3_nt: TGCGCCAGCCACACGGGACAGCTTGGCGAGACCCAGTACTTC
cdr3_aa: CASHTGQLGETQYF

clone_size: many
d_call: .
cdr3_length: 14
v_call: TRBV13
j_call: TRBJ2-4
cdr3_nt: TGTGCCAGCAGCTTAGCGGAAGCCAAAAACATTCAGTACTTC
cdr3_aa: CASSLAEAKNIQYF

clone_size: .
d_call: .
cdr3_length: 14
v_call: TRBV12-3/TRBV12-4
j_call: TRBJ2-7
cdr3_nt: TGTGCCAGCAGTTTGTTGAGGGGTGGCTACGAGCAGTACTTC
cdr3_aa: CASSLLRGGYEQYF

clone_size: few
d_call: .
cdr3_length: 14
v_call: TRBV28
j_call: TRBJ1-2
cdr3_nt: TGTGCCAGCAGGGACCCCGGGGGGTTCAATGGCTACACCTTC
cdr3_aa: CASRDPGGFNGYTF

clone_size: .
d_call: .
cdr3_length: 15
v_call: TRBV20-1
j_call: TRBJ2-2
cdr3_nt: TGCAGTGCTAGTAACGGCCAGGGTAACACCGGGGAGCTGTTTTTT
cdr3_aa: CSASNGQGNTGELFF

clone_size: many
d_call: .
cdr3_length: 14
v_call: TRBV10-2
j_call: TRBJ2-1
cdr3_nt: TGCGCCAGCAGTGTCGGGCAGTCCTACAATGAGCAGTTCTTC
cdr3_aa: CASSVGQSYNEQFF

clone_size: .
d_call: .
cdr3_length: 13
v_call: TRBV2
j_call: TRBJ1-4
cdr3_nt: TGTGCCAGCGTGCAGGAGCGGGGGGAAAAACTGTTTTTT
cdr3_aa: CASVQERGEKLFF

clone_size: .
d_call: .
cdr3_length: 15
v_call: TRBV7-9
j_call: TRBJ2-1
cdr3_nt: TGTGCCAGCAGCTTCGGCAGGGAAGGCTACAATGAGCAGTTCTTC
cdr3_aa: CASSFGREGYNEQFF